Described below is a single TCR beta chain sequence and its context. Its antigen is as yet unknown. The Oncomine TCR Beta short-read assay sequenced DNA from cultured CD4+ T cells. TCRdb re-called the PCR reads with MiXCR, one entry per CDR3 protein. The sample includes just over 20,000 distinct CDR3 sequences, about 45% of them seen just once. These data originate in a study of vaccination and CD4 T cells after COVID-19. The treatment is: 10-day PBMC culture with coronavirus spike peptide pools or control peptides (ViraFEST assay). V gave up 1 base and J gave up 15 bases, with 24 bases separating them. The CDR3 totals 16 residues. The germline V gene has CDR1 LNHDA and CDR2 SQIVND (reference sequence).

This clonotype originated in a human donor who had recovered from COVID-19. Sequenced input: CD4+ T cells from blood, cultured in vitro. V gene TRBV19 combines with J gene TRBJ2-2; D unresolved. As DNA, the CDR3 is TGTGCCAGTAGTATAGTGGCCCCTCGGCTTCCAGTTCAGTTGTTTTTT. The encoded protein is CASSIVAPRLPVQLFF. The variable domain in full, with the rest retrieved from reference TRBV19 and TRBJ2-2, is DGGITQSPKYLFRKEGQNVTLSCEQNLNHDAMYWYRQDPGQGLRLIYYSQIVNDFQKGDIAEGYSVSREKKESFPLTVTSAQKNPTAFYLCASSIVAPRLPVQLFFGEGSRLTVL.